One TCR beta chain is described in this entry. The CDR3 is 18 residues long. V shed 5 bases and J 5 bases; nucleotides not matched to a gene: 8. Per the germline V gene, CDR1 is SGHVS and CDR2 is FQNEAQ. These data are taken from a study of patients and donors after allogeneic stem cell transplantation. TCRdb re-derived calls from the RT-PCR reads in MiXCR, one entry per CDR3 protein. The table has approximately 250,000 distinct CDR3 sequences, around 14% seen once. The specimen was blood, either unsorted or a sorted T cell fraction (not recorded which). This sequence was found in a human donor who was either an allogeneic HSCT recipient or a stem cell or donor lymphocyte infusion donor (not recorded which). It is not recorded whose cells these are; they may come from a transplant donor. The chain is built from TRBV7-8 and TRBJ2-2; 16 nucleotides agree with TRBD2. The CDR3 spells CASSRRGLAGGRTGELFF. For the CDR3, the DNA is TGTGCCAGCAGCCGAAGGGGACTAGCGGGGGGGCGGACCGGGGAGCTGTTTTTT.